These T cell receptor beta chains were read from a single sample in a study of tumor and adjacent non-tumor tissue in lung cancer. TCRdb reprocessed the multiplex PCR reads with MiXCR, giving one entry per CDR3 protein. Of roughly 120,000 distinct CDR3 sequences in the sample, roughly 80% were seen once. Sequenced sample: lung tumor tissue. The receptors originated from a woman in her sixties or seventies with non-small cell lung cancer. The CDR3 runs from the conserved cysteine through the conserved F or W. D genes are given only for firm matches. Part of the rows lack a size; the others show once, few, many or a class for expanded clones.

D gene	clone size	V gene	J gene	CDR3 protein	CDR3 DNA
TRBD2	once	TRBV19	TRBJ2-7	CAISTRLAGVAYEQYF	TGTGCCATTAGTACACGACTAGCGGGGGTCGCCTACGAGCAGTACTTC
NA	once	TRBV20-1	TRBJ1-2	CSASEGKGHGYTF	TGCAGTGCTAGTGAGGGGAAGGGCCATGGCTACACCTTC
TRBD1	once	TRBV6-5	TRBJ1-3	CASSYEDRGYTGNTTYF	TGTGCCAGCAGTTATGAGGACAGGGGGTATACAGGAAACACCACATATTTT
NA	NA	TRBV20-1	TRBJ2-1	CSATPAQSRLYEQFF	TGCAGTGCTACCCCCGCCCAGAGCAGATTGTATGAGCAGTTCTTC
TRBD1	NA	TRBV11-2	TRBJ2-7	CVSSFTGGNGQYF	TGTGTCAGCAGCTTTACAGGGGGCAACGGGCAGTACTTC
NA	many	TRBV5-5	TRBJ2-1	CASSSVSNSYNEQFF	TGTGCCAGCAGCTCGGTTAGTAACTCCTACAATGAGCAGTTCTTC
NA	few	TRBV28	TRBJ1-4	CASSLVSPLGEKLFF	TGTGCCAGCAGTTTAGTCTCACCTCTCGGTGAAAAACTGTTTTTT
NA	NA	TRBV10-2	TRBJ2-7	CASQIGAWGYEKYF	TGCGCCAGCCAAATTGGGGCATGGGGGTACGAGAAGTACTTC
TRBD1	NA	TRBV20-1	TRBJ1-5	CSAIRVGTGNQPQHF	TGCAGTGCGATAAGAGTCGGGACAGGGAACCAGCCCCAGCATTTT
NA	NA	TRBV11-2	TRBJ2-7	CASSFGTTGQYF	TGTGCCAGCAGCTTCGGGACAACGGGGCAGTACTTC
TRBD2	NA	TRBV11-2	TRBJ2-7	CASSNSGGSVEQYF	TGTGCCAGCAGCAATAGCGGGGGGTCCGTCGAACAGTACTTC
TRBD1	many	TRBV4-2	TRBJ1-3	CASSRDSSGNTIYF	TGTGCCAGCAGCCGGGACAGCTCTGGAAACACCATATATTTT
NA	NA	TRBV6-2/TRBV6-3	TRBJ2-4	CGSSPHGAINIQYF	TGTGGCAGCAGTCCACATGGGGCCATAAACATTCAGTACTTC
TRBD2	NA	TRBV4-3	TRBJ2-1	CASSQGTSGRLDEQIF	TGCGCCAGCAGCCAAGGTACTAGCGGGAGGTTGGATGAGCAGATCTTC
NA	NA	TRBV11-2	TRBJ1-1	CASSPRGVGDTETFF	TGTGCCAGCAGCCCCCGGGGAGTTGGTGACACTGAAACTTTCTTT
NA	NA	TRBV11-2	TRBJ2-5	CTSWEGARGTETQYF	TGTACCAGCTGGGAGGGGGCGCGGGGTACAGAGACCCAGTACTTC
TRBD1	many	TRBV12-3/TRBV12-4	TRBJ2-1	CASSLTGQGGTEQFF	TGTGCCAGCAGTTTAACGGGACAGGGGGGCACTGAGCAGTTCTTC
NA	NA	TRBV7-9	TRBJ2-7	CACSLGEGKQYF	TGTGCCTGCAGCTTAGGGGAAGGGAAGCAGTACTTC
NA	NA	TRBV11-2	TRBJ2-2	CASSLVLAAHTEKLFF	TGTGCCAGCAGCTTAGTATTGGCGGCACACACCGAGAAGCTGTTTTTT
NA	NA	TRBV28	TRBJ2-1	CASSSGEVSYNEQFF	TGTGCCAGCAGTTCGGGGGAAGTCTCCTACAATGAGCAGTTCTTC
NA	NA	TRBV11-1	TRBJ1-1	CAGSLGRGNTEAFF	TGTGCCGGCAGCTTAGGACGGGGTAACACTGAAGCTTTCTTT
NA	NA	TRBV6-1	TRBJ2-2	CTSSIAPTGELFF	TGTACCAGCAGTATAGCACCCACTGGGGAGCTGTTTTTT
NA	NA	TRBV12-3/TRBV12-4	TRBJ1-6	CTSSPASKGVLYNSPLHF	TGTACCAGCAGCCCCGCATCAAAGGGGGTACTCTATAATTCACCTCTCCACTTT
NA	NA	TRBV11-3	TRBJ1-1	CASSPPQGGGFEAFF	TGTGCCAGCAGCCCACCACAGGGTGGTGGGTTTGAAGCTTTCTTT
TRBD1	NA	TRBV5-5	TRBJ1-4	CASSLEGQAGEKLFF	TGTGCCAGCAGCTTGGAGGGACAGGCAGGTGAAAAACTGTTTTTT
NA	NA	TRBV11-2	TRBJ2-7	CAGSADRYDQYF	TGTGCCGGCAGCGCGGACCGCTACGATCAGTACTTC
TRBD1	NA	TRBV11-2	TRBJ2-4	CASSKTGAKNIQNF	TGTGCCAGCAGTAAGACAGGGGCCAAAAACATTCAGAACTTC
NA	NA	TRBV11-2	TRBJ1-4	CARSLGRSLWEKLFF	TGTGCCCGCAGCTTGGGCAGGTCCCTATGGGAAAAACTGTTTTTT
NA	once	TRBV7-8	TRBJ2-1	CANSEGQSSDNEQFF	TGTGCCAACAGCGAAGGCCAGAGCTCCGATAATGAGCAGTTCTTC
NA	NA	TRBV28	TRBJ2-7	CAGSLIGSPLNEQYF	TGTGCCGGCAGTTTGATAGGCAGTCCTTTAAACGAGCAGTACTTC
NA	NA	TRBV11-1	TRBJ1-5	CASAWGADQPRHF	TGTGCCAGCGCTTGGGGGGCCGACCAGCCCCGGCATTTT
TRBD2	NA	TRBV11-3	TRBJ2-1	CANSLGLAGGNYHSKQFF	TGTGCCAACAGCTTAGGCCTAGCGGGGGGAAACTATCATAGTAAGCAGTTCTTC
NA	NA	TRBV5-1	TRBJ1-1	CASNMAGNSEAFF	TGCGCCAGCAACATGGCCGGGAACTCTGAAGCTTTCTTT
NA	NA	TRBV11-2	TRBJ2-3	CASSATGSATDTHYF	TGTGCCAGCAGCGCCACCGGGTCGGCCACGGATACGCACTATTTT
NA	few	TRBV7-3	TRBJ2-3	CASSSSDTQYF	TGTGCCAGCAGCTCCTCTGATACGCAGTATTTT
NA	NA	TRBV11-2	TRBJ2-7	CASNPHRRAYEQYF	TGTGCCAGCAACCCACATAGAAGGGCCTACGAGCAGTACTTC
TRBD2	NA	TRBV20-1	TRBJ2-3	CSAGLAENTDMQYF	TGCAGTGCTGGACTAGCTGAAAACACAGATATGCAGTATTTT
TRBD1	many	TRBV12-3/TRBV12-4	TRBJ1-1	CASSFQRGQGTEAFF	TGTGCCAGCAGTTTTCAAAGGGGGCAGGGCACTGAAGCTTTCTTT
TRBD2	NA	TRBV15	TRBJ2-1	CATSRGTSGGAWNEQSF	TGTGCCACCAGCAGAGGGACTAGCGGGGGGGCCTGGAATGAGCAGTCCTTC
TRBD1	NA	TRBV11-2	TRBJ1-5	CARSRYRGQPQDF	TGTGCCAGATCCCGGTACAGGGGTCAGCCCCAGGATTTT
TRBD1	NA	TRBV12-3/TRBV12-4	TRBJ2-7	CTSSSRQGYEQYF	TGTACCAGCAGTTCCCGACAGGGGTACGAGCAGTACTTC
NA	NA	TRBV29-1	TRBJ2-1	CSDGNDHFF	TGCAGCGATGGGAATGATCATTTCTTC
NA	NA	TRBV11-2	TRBJ1-1	CASSLDPNMNTETLF	TGTGCCAGCAGCTTAGACCCCAACATGAACACTGAAACTCTCTTT
TRBD1	NA	TRBV12-3/TRBV12-4	TRBJ1-1	CVRTRTGARNTEAFF	TGTGTCAGGACCAGGACAGGGGCGCGGAACACTGAAGCTTTCTTT
NA	NA	TRBV2	TRBJ2-2	CASSPPGELYF	TGTGCCAGCAGTCCCCCCGGGGAGCTGTATTTT
NA	NA	TRBV11-1	TRBJ1-1	CARSSPTELNTEAFF	TGTGCCAGGAGCTCCCCGACCGAACTGAACACTGAAGCTTTCTTT
NA	NA	TRBV11-2	TRBJ2-3	CVSSLEPRGGNTQYF	TGTGTCAGCAGCTTAGAGCCCCGAGGTGGGAATACACAGTATTTT
NA	many	TRBV5-6	TRBJ1-1	CASSLRGTLKEAFF	TGTGCCAGCAGCTTGAGAGGGACCCTCAAAGAAGCTTTCTTT
TRBD2	once	TRBV28	TRBJ2-3	CASSLQGGGAVDMQYF	TGTGCCAGCAGTTTACAGGGCGGGGGGGCTGTAGATATGCAGTATTTT
NA	NA	TRBV20-1	TRBJ2-4	CSAIETDSPIDIQYF	TGCAGTGCTATTGAAACCGACTCTCCGATCGACATTCAGTACTTC
NA	many	TRBV4-3	TRBJ2-1	CASSRDNYNEQFF	TGCGCCAGCAGCCGCGACAACTACAATGAGCAGTTCTTC
NA	NA	TRBV9	TRBJ2-7	CASSVSTGPGGEQYF	TGTGCCAGCAGCGTAAGCACAGGGCCGGGGGGCGAGCAGTACTTC
NA	many	TRBV4-3	TRBJ1-1	CASSRGWGVEPNTEAFF	TGCGCCAGCAGCCGCGGGTGGGGTGTCGAACCGAACACTGAAGCTTTCTTT
NA	NA	TRBV11-3	TRBJ2-3	CASSLILADTQYF	TGTGCCAGCAGCTTAATCCTCGCAGATACGCAGTATTTT
TRBD2	many	TRBV20-1	TRBJ2-3	CSARGDGASGAGTQYF	TGCAGTGCTAGAGGGGATGGGGCTAGCGGAGCTGGGACGCAGTATTTT
TRBD2	NA	TRBV20-1	TRBJ2-7	CSASTSGTYEQYF	TGCAGTGCTAGTACTAGCGGGACCTACGAGCAATACTTC
NA	NA	TRBV20-1	TRBJ2-1	CSAEVAEGAYNEQFF	TGCAGTGCTGAAGTAGCGGAGGGCGCCTACAATGAGCAGTTCTTC
NA	NA	TRBV11-2	TRBJ2-2	CASTLRLISGQLFF	TGTGCCAGCACCCTCCGACTAATTTCCGGGCAGCTGTTTTTT
NA	many	TRBV7-8	TRBJ2-1	CASSLDEALHHEQFF	TGTGCCAGCAGCTTAGATGAGGCCCTACACCATGAGCAGTTCTTC